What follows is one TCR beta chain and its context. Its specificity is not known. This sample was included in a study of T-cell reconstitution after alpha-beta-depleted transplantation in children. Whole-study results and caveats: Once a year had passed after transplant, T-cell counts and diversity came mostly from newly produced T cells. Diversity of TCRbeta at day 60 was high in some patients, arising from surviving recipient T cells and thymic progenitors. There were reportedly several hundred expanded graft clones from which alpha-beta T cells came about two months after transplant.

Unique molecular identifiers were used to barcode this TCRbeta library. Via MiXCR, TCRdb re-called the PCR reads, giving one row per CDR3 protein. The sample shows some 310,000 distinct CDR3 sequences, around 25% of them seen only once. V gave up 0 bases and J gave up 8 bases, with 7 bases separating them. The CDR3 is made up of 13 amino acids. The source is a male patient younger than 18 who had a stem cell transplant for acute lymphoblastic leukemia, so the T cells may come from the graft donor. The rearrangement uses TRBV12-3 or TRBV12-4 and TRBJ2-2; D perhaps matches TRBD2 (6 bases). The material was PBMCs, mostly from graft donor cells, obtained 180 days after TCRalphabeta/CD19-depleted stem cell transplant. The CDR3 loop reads CASSLAREGELFF. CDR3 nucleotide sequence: TGTGCCAGCAGTTTAGCGCGGGAAGGGGAGCTGTTTTTT.